A selection of T cell receptor beta chains follows, all from one sample in a study of blood T cell repertoires in COVID-19. Here immunoSEQ multiplex PCR was the method, and the copy in TCRdb shows in-frame clones only, minus some. This sample has over 300,000 clones, with approximately 83% found just once. The sample was PBMCs or T cells enriched from blood (not recorded which). The receptors derive from a man in his thirties or forties who had recovered from COVID-19. CDR3s include the opening cysteine and the closing phenylalanine or tryptophan. Fields, in order: J gene, clone size, D gene, V gene, CDR3 protein, CDR3 DNA. A D gene is named only where the DNA matches it firmly. Not all rows give a size; the values are once, few, many and, for expanded clones, a class.

J gene: TRBJ1-2; clone size: few; D gene: TRBD1; V gene: TRBV18; CDR3 protein: CASSATGFDYGYTF; CDR3 DNA: TGTGCCAGCTCAGCGACAGGGTTCGACTATGGCTACACCTTC
J gene: TRBJ1-6; clone size: -; D gene: -; V gene: TRBV9; CDR3 protein: CASSVSPTESSYNSPLHF; CDR3 DNA: TGTGCCAGCAGCGTAAGCCCCACTGAAAGCTCCTATAATTCACCCCTCCACTTT
J gene: TRBJ2-1; clone size: -; D gene: -; V gene: TRBV5-4; CDR3 protein: CASSLDTNEQFF; CDR3 DNA: TGTGCCAGCAGCTTAGACACCAATGAGCAGTTCTTC
J gene: TRBJ2-7; clone size: -; D gene: -; V gene: TRBV10-1; CDR3 protein: CACQSGNPPYEQYF; CDR3 DNA: TGCGCCTGCCAATCGGGGAATCCACCCTACGAGCAGTACTTC
J gene: TRBJ1-5; clone size: -; D gene: -; V gene: TRBV7-8; CDR3 protein: CASSWGNNQPQHF; CDR3 DNA: TGTGCCAGCAGCTGGGGCAACAATCAGCCCCAGCATTTT
J gene: TRBJ1-5; clone size: -; D gene: -; V gene: TRBV30; CDR3 protein: CAWSGVGGLNQPQHF; CDR3 DNA: TGTGCCTGGAGTGGGGTCGGAGGGTTAAACCAGCCCCAGCATTTT
J gene: TRBJ2-1; clone size: -; D gene: TRBD1; V gene: TRBV11-2; CDR3 protein: CASSPLQGAFYNEQFF; CDR3 DNA: TGTGCCAGCAGTCCCTTACAGGGGGCCTTCTACAATGAGCAGTTCTTC
J gene: TRBJ1-1; clone size: -; D gene: -; V gene: TRBV6-2/TRBV6-3; CDR3 protein: CASSLTGTLRGYEAFF; CDR3 DNA: TGTGCCAGCAGTTTAACCGGGACACTAAGGGGCTATGAAGCTTTCTTT
J gene: TRBJ2-7; clone size: -; D gene: TRBD1; V gene: TRBV30; CDR3 protein: CAWSVKTGVPYEQYF; CDR3 DNA: TGTGCCTGGAGCGTAAAGACAGGGGTCCCCTACGAGCAGTACTTC
J gene: TRBJ2-1; clone size: -; D gene: -; V gene: TRBV18; CDR3 protein: CASYGEDSPVYEQFF; CDR3 DNA: TGTGCCAGCTACGGAGAAGACTCCCCTGTTTATGAGCAGTTCTTC
J gene: TRBJ2-2; clone size: -; D gene: -; V gene: TRBV9; CDR3 protein: CASSVGQITGELFF; CDR3 DNA: TGTGCCAGCAGCGTAGGACAGATCACCGGGGAGCTGTTTTTT
J gene: TRBJ2-7; clone size: once; D gene: -; V gene: TRBV18; CDR3 protein: CASSPPRGKGDEQYF; CDR3 DNA: TGTGCCAGCTCACCACCGAGAGGAAAAGGCGACGAGCAGTACTTC
J gene: TRBJ2-7; clone size: -; D gene: -; V gene: TRBV9; CDR3 protein: CASSVGPSYYEQYF; CDR3 DNA: TGTGCCAGCAGCGTAGGTCCGAGTTACTACGAGCAGTACTTC
J gene: TRBJ2-2; clone size: -; D gene: -; V gene: TRBV4-3; CDR3 protein: CASSQDINTGELFF; CDR3 DNA: TGCGCCAGCAGCCAAGATATTAACACCGGGGAGCTGTTTTTT
J gene: TRBJ1-3; clone size: few; D gene: -; V gene: TRBV25-1; CDR3 protein: CASSRPQGSGNTIYF; CDR3 DNA: TGTGCCAGCAGTCGCCCGCAGGGCTCGGGAAACACCATATATTTT
J gene: TRBJ1-1; clone size: -; D gene: -; V gene: TRBV10-1; CDR3 protein: CASSPQGNTEAFF; CDR3 DNA: TGCGCCAGCAGCCCGCAGGGTAACACTGAAGCTTTCTTT
J gene: TRBJ2-7; clone size: few; D gene: -; V gene: TRBV11-2; CDR3 protein: CASSPLRISSGEQYF; CDR3 DNA: TGTGCCAGCAGCCCGCTTCGGATCAGTTCCGGGGAGCAGTACTTC
J gene: TRBJ2-7; clone size: -; D gene: TRBD2; V gene: TRBV20-1; CDR3 protein: CSASKSGGSYEQYF; CDR3 DNA: TGCAGTGCTAGTAAGAGCGGGGGTTCCTACGAGCAGTACTTC
J gene: TRBJ2-2; clone size: -; D gene: -; V gene: TRBV7-9; CDR3 protein: CASSLERTAGELFF; CDR3 DNA: TGTGCCAGCAGCTTAGAGCGGACGGCCGGGGAGCTGTTTTTT
J gene: TRBJ2-2; clone size: -; D gene: TRBD2; V gene: TRBV5-5; CDR3 protein: CASRASGGAEELFF; CDR3 DNA: TGTGCCAGCAGGGCTAGCGGGGGGGCCGAGGAGCTGTTTTTT
J gene: TRBJ2-7; clone size: once; D gene: TRBD1; V gene: TRBV15; CDR3 protein: CATSTRQGPRREQYF; CDR3 DNA: TGTGCCACCAGCACGAGACAGGGACCGCGAAGAGAGCAGTACTTC
J gene: TRBJ1-4; clone size: -; D gene: TRBD1; V gene: TRBV5-1; CDR3 protein: CASSSTGGPYEKLFF; CDR3 DNA: TGCGCCAGCAGCTCGACAGGGGGACCATATGAAAAACTGTTTTTT
J gene: TRBJ1-4; clone size: -; D gene: -; V gene: TRBV30; CDR3 protein: CAWSAWEGGKEKLFF; CDR3 DNA: TGTGCCTGGAGTGCTTGGGAGGGAGGAAAAGAAAAACTGTTTTTT
J gene: TRBJ2-5; clone size: -; D gene: -; V gene: TRBV9; CDR3 protein: CASSPEPSGGLQETQYF; CDR3 DNA: TGTGCCAGCAGCCCTGAACCCTCCGGGGGGCTTCAAGAGACCCAGTACTTC